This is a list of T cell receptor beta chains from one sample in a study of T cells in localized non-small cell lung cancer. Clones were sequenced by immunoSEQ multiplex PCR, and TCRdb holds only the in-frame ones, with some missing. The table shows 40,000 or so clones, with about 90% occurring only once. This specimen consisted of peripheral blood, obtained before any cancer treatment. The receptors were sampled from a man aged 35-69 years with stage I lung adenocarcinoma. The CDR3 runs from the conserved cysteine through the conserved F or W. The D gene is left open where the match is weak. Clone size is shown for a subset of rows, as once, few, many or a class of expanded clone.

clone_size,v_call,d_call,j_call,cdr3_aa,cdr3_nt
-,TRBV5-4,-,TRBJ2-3,CASSLLGADTQYF,TGTGCCAGCAGCTTGTTAGGGGCAGATACGCAGTATTTT
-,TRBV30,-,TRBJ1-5,CAWSAGVGINQPQHF,TGTGCCTGGAGTGCAGGCGTCGGGATCAATCAGCCCCAGCATTTT
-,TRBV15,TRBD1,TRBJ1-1,CATSRDPTGLFAEAFF,TGTGCCACCAGCAGAGACCCGACAGGGTTGTTTGCTGAAGCTTTCTTT
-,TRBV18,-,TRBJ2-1,CASSEGLYNEQFF,TGTGCCAGCTCAGAGGGTCTCTACAATGAGCAGTTCTTC
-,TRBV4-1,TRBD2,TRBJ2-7,CASSQAGSTSGSGRSSYEQYF,TGCGCCAGCAGCCAAGCGGGGTCGACTAGCGGGAGCGGGAGATCGTCCTACGAGCAGTACTTC
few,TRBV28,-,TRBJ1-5,CASSPRRGVQPQHF,TGTGCCAGCAGTCCAAGGCGGGGGGTGCAGCCCCAGCATTTT
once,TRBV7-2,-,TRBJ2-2,CASSSETGEVGELFF,TGTGCCAGCAGCTCTGAAACAGGGGAGGTCGGGGAGCTGTTTTTT
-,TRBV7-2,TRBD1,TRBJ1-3,CASSGRQGRNTIYF,TGTGCCAGCAGCGGGCGACAGGGTAGAAACACCATATATTTT
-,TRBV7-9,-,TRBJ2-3,CASIKAHAADTQYF,TGTGCCAGCATCAAGGCCCATGCTGCAGATACGCAGTATTTT
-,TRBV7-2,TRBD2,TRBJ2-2,CASSGGRGGGAGELFF,TGTGCCAGCAGCGGGGGGAGGGGCGGAGGCGCCGGGGAGCTGTTTTTT
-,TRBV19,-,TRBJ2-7,CASKPRDGTYEQYF,TGTGCCAGTAAACCACGGGACGGTACCTACGAGCAGTACTTC
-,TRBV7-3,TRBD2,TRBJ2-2,CASSPPGLAGPGELFF,TGTGCCAGCAGCCCTCCGGGACTAGCGGGACCCGGGGAGCTGTTTTTT
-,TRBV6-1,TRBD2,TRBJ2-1,CASSELAGSYNEQFF,TGTGCCAGCAGTGAACTAGCGGGCTCCTACAATGAGCAGTTCTTC
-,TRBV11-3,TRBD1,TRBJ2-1,CASSPSGTAYNEQFF,TGTGCCAGCAGCCCTTCCGGGACAGCCTACAATGAGCAGTTCTTC
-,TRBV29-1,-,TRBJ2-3,CSVDSGTQDTQYF,TGCAGCGTTGACTCCGGGACGCAAGATACGCAGTATTTT
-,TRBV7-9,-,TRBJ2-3,CASSKKFVDTQYF,TGTGCCAGCAGCAAGAAGTTCGTAGATACGCAGTATTTT
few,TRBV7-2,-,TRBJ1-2,CASSLAGPWNYGYTF,TGTGCCAGCAGCTTAGCCGGACCTTGGAACTATGGCTACACCTTC
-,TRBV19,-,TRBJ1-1,CASSIVGEGTEAFF,TGTGCCAGTAGTATTGTAGGGGAGGGCACTGAAGCTTTCTTT
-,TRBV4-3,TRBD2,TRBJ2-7,CASSQESGGSYEQYF,TGCGCCAGCAGCCAAGAGAGCGGGGGGTCCTACGAGCAGTACTTC
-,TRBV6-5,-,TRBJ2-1,CASSSERSSYNEQFF,TGTGCCAGCAGTTCAGAAAGGAGCTCCTACAATGAGCAGTTCTTC
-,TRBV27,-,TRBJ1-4,CASSLDGGPGSEKLFF,TGTGCCAGCAGTTTAGATGGTGGGCCGGGGTCCGAAAAACTGTTTTTT
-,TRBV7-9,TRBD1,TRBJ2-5,CASSPDRGETQYF,TGTGCCAGCAGCCCTGACAGGGGTGAGACCCAGTACTTC
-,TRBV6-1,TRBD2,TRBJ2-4,CASSERQAGGLIGNIQYF,TGTGCCAGCAGTGAACGCCAAGCGGGAGGGCTCATAGGAAACATTCAGTACTTC
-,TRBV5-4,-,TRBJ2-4,CASSEGLLGNIQYF,TGTGCCAGCAGCGAGGGACTGCTGGGAAACATTCAGTACTTC
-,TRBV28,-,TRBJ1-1,CASSSTGHTRTEAFF,TGTGCCAGCAGTTCCACGGGACACACAAGGACTGAAGCTTTCTTT
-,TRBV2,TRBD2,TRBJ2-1,CASSEARTSLNNEQFF,TGTGCCAGCAGTGAAGCGCGGACTAGCCTAAACAATGAGCAGTTCTTC
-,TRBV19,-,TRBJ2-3,CASSMASVTLQAQTQYF,TGTGCCAGTAGTATGGCTTCAGTCACTCTCCAAGCCCAGACGCAGTATTTT
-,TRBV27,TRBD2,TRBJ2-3,CASSTSGHSTDTQYF,TGTGCCAGCAGCACTAGCGGACATAGCACAGATACGCAGTATTTT
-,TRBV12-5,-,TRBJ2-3,CASGPGVDTQYF,TGTGCTAGTGGCCCAGGGGTAGATACGCAGTATTTT
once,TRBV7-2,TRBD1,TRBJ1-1,CASSRDRMGEAFF,TGTGCCAGCAGCCGGGACAGGATGGGTGAAGCTTTCTTT